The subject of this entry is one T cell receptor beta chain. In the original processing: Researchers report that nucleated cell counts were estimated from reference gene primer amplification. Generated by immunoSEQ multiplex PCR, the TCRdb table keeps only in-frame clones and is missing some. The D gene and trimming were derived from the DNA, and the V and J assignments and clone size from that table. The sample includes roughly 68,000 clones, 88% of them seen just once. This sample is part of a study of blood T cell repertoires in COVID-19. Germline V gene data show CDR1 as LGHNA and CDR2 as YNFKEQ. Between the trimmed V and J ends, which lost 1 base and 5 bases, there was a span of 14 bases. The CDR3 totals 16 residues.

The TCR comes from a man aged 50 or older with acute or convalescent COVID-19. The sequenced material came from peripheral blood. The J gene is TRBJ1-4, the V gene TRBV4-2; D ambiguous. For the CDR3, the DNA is TGTGCCAGCAGCCAAGTCGGGTCAGCCAGCAATGAAAAACTGTTTTTT. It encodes CASSQVGSASNEKLFF.